The clone carrying this TCR beta chain appeared a few times. This sample is part of a study of blood T cell repertoires in COVID-19. As for the study in general: From the United States, Italy and Spain came samples of acute and convalescent COVID-19. T cells, B-cell-depleted T cells, or PBMCs provided the cDNA or gDNA that served as material.

Clones were read by immunoSEQ multiplex PCR, and TCRdb kept only the in-frame ones, dropping some. The data show roughly 170,000 clones, under 85% seen once. V shed 6 bases, J shed 1 base, and the junction held 8 bases outside the gene matches. The CDR3 is 15 amino acids. Germline loops: CDR1 MNHEY, CDR2 SVGEGT. The TCR was taken from a man in his sixties who had recovered from COVID-19. Sample: peripheral blood. The chain uses TRBV6-2 or TRBV6-3 and TRBJ2-5, with TRBD1 matching 7 bases. The CDR3: CASRYRQGSQETQYF. The CDR3 region has the DNA TGTGCCAGCAGATACAGACAGGGATCCCAAGAGACCCAGTACTTC.